This T cell receptor beta chain was captured by sequencing in a study of cytomegalovirus exposure and HLA in healthy donors. Whole-study context: Samples from HLA-typed donors yielded around 85 million unique TCRs in an early data release.

The CDR3 extends over 14 amino acids. The germline V and J ends were trimmed by 5 bases and 0 bases, with 11 bases remaining between them. CDR1 and CDR2 (germline): SGHTA, FQGTGA. Despite likely unrecorded immune exposures, the donors were nominally healthy at the time of sampling. Overall study findings and caveats: Sequencing artifact likely explains a cluster of highly shared sequence variants. An apparent linkage of common viral pathogens to several of the most significant clusters emerged in a later analysis.

Primers: 60 Vbeta forward and 13 Jbeta reverse. Sequenced by immunoSEQ multiplex PCR; TCRdb stores in-frame clones only, minus some. The data show 130,000 to 150,000 clones, around 75% seen once. Note on this clone: Its antigen is not known.

The sequence was collected from a woman aged 30 to 39 in good health and CMV-seronegative. V and J are TRBV7-3 and TRBJ2-7; unclear D gene. Material for sequencing was PBMCs. CDR3 coding DNA: TGTGCCAGCAGCCTGACAAGGCACTCCTACGAGCAGTACTTC. Its translation is CASSLTRHSYEQYF.